The entry that follows covers one T cell receptor (beta chain) sequence. This clonotype was seen only a few times. The antigen it binds to is not known. Per-nucleotide qualities are absent, and no much larger clonotype sits a single base away. For this chain, trimming is 4 bases at the V end and 6 bases at the J end, and the number of junction bases without a gene match is 4. Via the germline V gene, CDR1 is SGHRS and CDR2 YFSETQ. The CDR3, from cysteine to phenylalanine, totals 15 residues. Solely the CDR3 DNA is kept, with 45 bases framed from the first base. PBMCs were isolated by Ficoll-Paque density gradient centrifugation. The data belong to a study of T-cell memory formation after mild COVID-19 (dated by TCRdb to the early 2020s). Looking at the study overall: Most TCR sequence clusters were specific to one of the two donors. T-cell clones expanding and contracting after mild COVID-19 in two donors were tracked by longitudinal TCRalpha and TCRbeta repertoire sequencing. Two young, previously healthy adult volunteers, one female and one male, were included in the cohort.

Data came from an Illumina NovaSeq 6000. cDNA libraries for TCRalpha and TCRbeta were prepared by 5'RACE using constant-segment primers, with sample barcodes and unique molecular identifiers added. Trizol reagent was used to extract RNA from every sample. Libraries were amplified in two PCR steps, with a second sample barcode and Illumina TruSeq adapters added in the second step. Libraries were sequenced on an Illumina NovaSeq with 2 x 150 bp paired-end reads. The authors' analysis ran thus. The reads were demultiplexed and collapsed into UMI-guided consensus sequences using migec v1.2.7. Using mixcr v2.1.11, UMI consensuses were aligned to TRA and TRB V and J templates and then assembled into clonotypes. Clonotypes were classified as expanded or contracted when called significant by both edgeR and NoisET, with noise models trained on biological replicates. For edgeR calls, the thresholds were a false discovery rate-adjusted p below 0.01 and a log2 fold-change of 1. As an exploratory analysis of dynamics, max-normalized trajectories of the 1000 most abundant clonotypes were examined with PCA combined with hierarchical clustering. Separately sequenced CD4+ and CD8+ repertoires were used to assign a CD4 or CD8 phenotype to each responding clone. TCRdb cleaned the public reads at Q25 with fastp, built clones with MiXCR and kept in-frame beta chains. CDR3 protein sequences are deduplicated, and each keeps its most common genes and DNA. These V and J calls derive from TCRdb rather than the authors' analysis. A total of approximately 450,000 distinct CDR3 sequences appear in this sample, roughly 18% of them only once. The top ten clones comprise about 12% of the sample.

The paper's findings and limits, for the study overall: Contracting CD4+ clones appeared mostly in the CM and EM memory subsets, whereas CD8+ clones were enriched in EMRA. Some responding clones were detected in pre-infection memory, which suggested that pre-existing cross-reactive memory T cells had joined the SARS-CoV-2 response. The study included only a couple of mild cases, and larger cohorts that include severe cases with pre-infection samples were judged to be necessary. Clones that contracted from day 15 to 85 showed balanced CD4/CD8 phenotypes, whereas a second wave of clones that expanded from day 15 to 37 leaned towards CD4+. Whether the second-wave clones peaking on day 37 were SARS-CoV-2 specific was not confirmed.

Sequencing used PBMCs or a T cell subset sorted from them (not recorded which). The V and J genes are TRBV5-1 and TRBJ2-1, with 13 bases aligning to TRBD2. This clonotype was sampled from an adult woman who had mild COVID-19 (a few samples of this study predate the infection). The sample titles of this study are shuffled in the database, so cell type and time point are left out; the donor was told from shared clones. Here is the DNA: TGCGCCAGCAGCCAGGGACTAGCGGGGCCCAATGAGCAGTTCTTC. It specifies CASSQGLAGPNEQFF.